This record covers a single T cell receptor beta chain. Trimming cost V 10 bases and J 3 bases; bases outside gene matches: 12. Germline lookup yields CDR1 KGHDR and CDR2 SFDVKD. The CDR3 sequence is 16 residues long. The repertoire was sequenced with immunoSEQ multiplex PCR; TCRdb's copy has only in-frame clones and lacks some. The repertoire has around 260,000 clones, roughly 84% of them found once; the top ten carry 0.7% to 0.9%. The entry originates in a study of blood T cell repertoires in COVID-19. The genes are TRBV24-1 and TRBJ2-2; 8 bases line up with TRBD1. The sample consisted of peripheral blood. The clonotype originates from a human donor with COVID-19, enrolled during active disease. The donor label of this sample is uncertain. CDR3 DNA sequence: TGTGCCACACGACAGGGGCAGGGATCCGACACCGGGGAGCTGTTTTTT. As protein: CATRQGQGSDTGELFF.